The sequence of this T cell receptor beta chain was determined in a study of blood T cell repertoires in COVID-19. Study at large: The analysed material was cDNA or gDNA that came from T cells, B-cell-depleted T cells, or PBMCs.

TCRdb's table, derived via immunoSEQ multiplex PCR, lists solely in-frame clones and lacks some. The sample lists roughly 150,000 clones, roughly 93% occurring once. Material: peripheral blood. The TCR originated in a man between 18 and 35 years old with acute or convalescent COVID-19.

The CDR3 reads CASRPDRVGGAFF. CDR3 in DNA: TGTGCCAGCAGACCCGACAGGGTTGGAGGAGCTTTCTTT. The chain employs TRBV27 and TRBJ1-1; 7 bases match TRBD1. Germline V CDR1 and CDR2: MNHEY, SMNVEV (reference sequence). This CDR3 region has 13 residues. V shed 6 bases, J shed 10 bases, and the junction held 11 bases outside the gene matches.